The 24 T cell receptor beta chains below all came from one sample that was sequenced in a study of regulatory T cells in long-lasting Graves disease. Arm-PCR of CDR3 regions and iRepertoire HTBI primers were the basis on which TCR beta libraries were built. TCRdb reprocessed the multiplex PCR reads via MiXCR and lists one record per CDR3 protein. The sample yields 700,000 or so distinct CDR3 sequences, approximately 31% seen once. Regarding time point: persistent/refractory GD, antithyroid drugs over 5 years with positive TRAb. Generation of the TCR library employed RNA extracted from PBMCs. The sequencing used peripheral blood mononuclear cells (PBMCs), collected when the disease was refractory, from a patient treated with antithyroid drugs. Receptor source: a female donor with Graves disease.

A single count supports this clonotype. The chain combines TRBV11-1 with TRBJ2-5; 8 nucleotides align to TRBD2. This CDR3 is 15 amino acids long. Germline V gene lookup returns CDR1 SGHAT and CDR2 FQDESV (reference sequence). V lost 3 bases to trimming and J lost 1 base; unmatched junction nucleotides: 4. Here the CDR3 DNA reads TGTGCCAGCAGCTTCGGAGCGGGAGCCCAAGAGACCCAGTACTTC. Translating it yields CASSFGAGAQETQYF.

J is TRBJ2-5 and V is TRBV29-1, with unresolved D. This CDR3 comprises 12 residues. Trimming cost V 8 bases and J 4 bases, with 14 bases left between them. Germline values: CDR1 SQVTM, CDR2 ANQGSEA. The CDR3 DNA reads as TGCAGCTGTAGCTTATTGGGAGAGACCCAGTACTTC. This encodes CSCSLLGETQYF. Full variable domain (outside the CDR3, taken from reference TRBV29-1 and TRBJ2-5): SAVISQKPSRDICQRGTSLTIQCQVDSQVTMMFWYRQQPGQSLTLIATANQGSEATYESGFVIDKFPISRPNLTFSTLTVSNMSPEDSSIYLCSCSLLGETQYFGPGTRLLVL.

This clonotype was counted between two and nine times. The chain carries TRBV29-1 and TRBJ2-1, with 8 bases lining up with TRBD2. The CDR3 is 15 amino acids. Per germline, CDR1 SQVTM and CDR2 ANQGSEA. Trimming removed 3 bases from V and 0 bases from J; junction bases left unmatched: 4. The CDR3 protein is CSVEGLVSSYNEQFF. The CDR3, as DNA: TGCAGCGTTGAGGGACTAGTGAGCTCCTACAATGAGCAGTTCTTC.

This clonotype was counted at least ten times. The CDR3 reads CASRKLTGVGGYTF. The CDR3 DNA reads as TGTGCCAGCAGGAAATTGACAGGGGTCGGTGGCTACACCTTC. This rearrangement joins TRBV12-3 or TRBV12-4 to TRBJ1-2; 8 bases align to TRBD1. V was pared by 6 bases and J by 7 bases, with 10 bases of the junction left unmatched. The CDR3 covers 14 residues.

CDR3 in amino acids: CSAPLGQLASTDTQYF. CDR3 DNA sequence: TGCAGTGCTCCCCTAGGACAACTCGCTAGCACAGATACGCAGTATTTT. This chain uses TRBV20-1 with TRBJ2-3; tentatively, D is TRBD1 (5 bases). Trimming took 5 bases from V and 0 from J, leaving 18 bases between them. The CDR3 loop spans 16 amino acids. Germline CDR1 reads DFQATT; CDR2 reads SNEGSKA (reference sequence).

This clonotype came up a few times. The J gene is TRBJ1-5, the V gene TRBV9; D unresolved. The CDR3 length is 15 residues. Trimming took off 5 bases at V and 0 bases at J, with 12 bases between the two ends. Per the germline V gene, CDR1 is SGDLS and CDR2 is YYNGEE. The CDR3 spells CASSVGGASNQPQHF. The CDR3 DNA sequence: TGTGCCAGCAGTGTGGGTGGCGCTAGCAATCAGCCCCAGCATTTT. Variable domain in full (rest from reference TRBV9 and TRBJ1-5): DSGVTQTPKHLITATGQRVTLRCSPRSGDLSVYWYQQSLDQGLQFLIQYYNGEERAKGNILERFSAQQFPDLHSELNLSSLELGDSALYFCASSVGGASNQPQHFGDGTRLSIL.

CDR3 DNA: TGCGCCAGCAGTGAAGTGACTAGCGGGAGTGGGTACGAGCAGTACTTC. Translation gives CASSEVTSGSGYEQYF. This chain joins TRBV10-1 and TRBJ2-7; 12 nucleotides agree with TRBD2. With 3 bases clipped from V and 4 bases from J, the junction kept 7 bases outside the gene matches. Germline CDR1 and CDR2: WNHNN and SYGVQD (reference sequence). The CDR3 covers 16 residues.

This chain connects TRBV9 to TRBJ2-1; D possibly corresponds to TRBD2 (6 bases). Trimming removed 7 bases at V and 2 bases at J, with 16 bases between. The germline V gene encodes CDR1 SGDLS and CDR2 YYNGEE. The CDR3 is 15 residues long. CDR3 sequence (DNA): TGTGCCAGCGATGTGGCGGGACGGACCTACAATGAGCAGTTCTTC. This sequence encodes CASDVAGRTYNEQFF.

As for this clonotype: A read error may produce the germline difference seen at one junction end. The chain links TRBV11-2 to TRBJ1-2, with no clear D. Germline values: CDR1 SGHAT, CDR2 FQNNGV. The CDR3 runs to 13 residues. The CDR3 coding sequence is TGTGCCGGCAGCTTACGGGTTGGCTATGGCTACACCTTC. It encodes CAGSLRVGYGYTF.

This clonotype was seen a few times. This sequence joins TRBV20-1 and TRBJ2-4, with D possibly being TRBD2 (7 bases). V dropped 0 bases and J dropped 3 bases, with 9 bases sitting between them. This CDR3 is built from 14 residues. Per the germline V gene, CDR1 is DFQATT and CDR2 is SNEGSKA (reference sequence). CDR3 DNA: TGCAGTGCTAGAGAGGGAGGGGGCAAAAACATTCAGTACTTC. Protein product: CSAREGGGKNIQYF.

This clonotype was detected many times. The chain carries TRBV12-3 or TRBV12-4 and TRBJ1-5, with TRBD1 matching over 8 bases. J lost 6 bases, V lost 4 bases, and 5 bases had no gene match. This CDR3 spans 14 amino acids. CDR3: CASSSGQGGQPQHF. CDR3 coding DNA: TGTGCCAGCAGTTCCGGACAGGGCGGTCAGCCCCAGCATTTT.

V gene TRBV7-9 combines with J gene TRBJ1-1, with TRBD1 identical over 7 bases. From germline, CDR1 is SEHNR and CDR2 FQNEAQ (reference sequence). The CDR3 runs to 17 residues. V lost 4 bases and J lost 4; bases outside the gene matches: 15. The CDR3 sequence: CASSSRTGYREGTEAFF. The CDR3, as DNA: TGTGCCAGCAGCTCCAGGACAGGATACAGGGAGGGCACTGAAGCTTTCTTT. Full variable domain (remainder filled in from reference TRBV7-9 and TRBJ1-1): DTGVSQNPRHKITKRGQNVTFRCDPISEHNRLYWYRQTLGQGPEFLTYFQNEAQLEKSRLLSDRFSAERPKGSFSTLEIQRTEQGDSAMYLCASSSRTGYREGTEAFFGQGTRLTVV.

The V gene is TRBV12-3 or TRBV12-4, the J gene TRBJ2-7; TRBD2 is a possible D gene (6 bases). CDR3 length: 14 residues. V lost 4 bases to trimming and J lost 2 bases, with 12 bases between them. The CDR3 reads CASSSEGGAYEQYF. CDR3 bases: TGTGCCAGCAGTTCGGAGGGTGGGGCCTACGAGCAGTACTTC.

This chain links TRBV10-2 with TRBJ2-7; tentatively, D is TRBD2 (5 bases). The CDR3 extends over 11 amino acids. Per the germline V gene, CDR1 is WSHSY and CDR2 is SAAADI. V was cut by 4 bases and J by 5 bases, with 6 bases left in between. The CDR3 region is CASSVRDEQYF. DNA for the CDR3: TGCGCCAGCAGTGTGAGGGACGAGCAGTACTTC.

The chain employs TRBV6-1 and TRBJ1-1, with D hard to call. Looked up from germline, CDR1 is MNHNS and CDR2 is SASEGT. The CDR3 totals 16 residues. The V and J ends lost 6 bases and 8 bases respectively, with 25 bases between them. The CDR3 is CASSPSRSRRLPEAFF. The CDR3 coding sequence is TGTGCCAGCAGCCCCTCGCGAAGCAGGCGTCTACCAGAAGCTTTCTTT.

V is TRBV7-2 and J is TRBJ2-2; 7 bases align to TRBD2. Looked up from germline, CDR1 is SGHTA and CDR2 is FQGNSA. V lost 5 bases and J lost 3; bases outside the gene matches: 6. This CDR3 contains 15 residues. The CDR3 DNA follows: TGTGCCAGCAGCCCTATAGCGGGTGACACCGGGGAGCTGTTTTTT. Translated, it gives CASSPIAGDTGELFF.

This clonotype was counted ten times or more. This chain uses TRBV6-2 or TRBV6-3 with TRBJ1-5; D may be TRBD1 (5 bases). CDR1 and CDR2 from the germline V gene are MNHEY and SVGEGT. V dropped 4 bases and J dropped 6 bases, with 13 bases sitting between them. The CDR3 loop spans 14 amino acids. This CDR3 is CASSSVGVFQPQHF. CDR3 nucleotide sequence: TGTGCCAGCAGTTCGGTAGGGGTCTTTCAGCCCCAGCATTTT.

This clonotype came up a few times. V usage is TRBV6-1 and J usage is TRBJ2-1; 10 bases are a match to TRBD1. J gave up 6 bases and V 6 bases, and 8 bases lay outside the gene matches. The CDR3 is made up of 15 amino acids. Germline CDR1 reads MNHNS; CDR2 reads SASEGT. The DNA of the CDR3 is TGTGCCAGCAGACCTACCGGGACAGGGGTCAATGAGCAGTTCTTC. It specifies CASRPTGTGVNEQFF.

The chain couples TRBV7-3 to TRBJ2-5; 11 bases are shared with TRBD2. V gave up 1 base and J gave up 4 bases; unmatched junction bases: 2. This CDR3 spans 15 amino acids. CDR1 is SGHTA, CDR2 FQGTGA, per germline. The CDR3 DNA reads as TGTGCCAGCAGCTTAAGGACTAGCGGGCTAGAGACCCAGTACTTC. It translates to CASSLRTSGLETQYF.

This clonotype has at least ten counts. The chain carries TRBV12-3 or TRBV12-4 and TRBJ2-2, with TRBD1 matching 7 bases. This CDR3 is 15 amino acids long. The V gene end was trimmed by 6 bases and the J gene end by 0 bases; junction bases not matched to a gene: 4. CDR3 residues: CASSRGQTNTGELFF. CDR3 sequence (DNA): TGTGCCAGCAGCCGGGGACAGACGAACACCGGGGAGCTGTTTTTT.

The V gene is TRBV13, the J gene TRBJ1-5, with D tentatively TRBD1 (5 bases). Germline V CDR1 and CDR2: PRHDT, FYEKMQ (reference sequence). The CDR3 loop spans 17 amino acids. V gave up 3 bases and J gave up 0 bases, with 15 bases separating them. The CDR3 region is CASSFGSRALSNQPQHF. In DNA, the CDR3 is TGTGCCAGCAGCTTCGGTTCCAGGGCTCTTAGCAATCAGCCCCAGCATTTT. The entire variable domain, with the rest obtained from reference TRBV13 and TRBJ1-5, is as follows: AAGVIQSPRHLIKEKRETATLKCYPIPRHDTVYWYQQGPGQDPQFLISFYEKMQSDKGSIPDRFSAQQFSDYHSELNMSSLELGDSALYFCASSFGSRALSNQPQHFGDGTRLSIL.

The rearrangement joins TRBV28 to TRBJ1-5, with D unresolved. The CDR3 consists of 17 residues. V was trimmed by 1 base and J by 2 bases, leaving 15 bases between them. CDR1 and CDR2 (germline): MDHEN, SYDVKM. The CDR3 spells CASSLSTGLVGNQPQHF. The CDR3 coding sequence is TGTGCCAGCAGTTTATCCACCGGCCTCGTGGGCAATCAGCCCCAGCATTTT.

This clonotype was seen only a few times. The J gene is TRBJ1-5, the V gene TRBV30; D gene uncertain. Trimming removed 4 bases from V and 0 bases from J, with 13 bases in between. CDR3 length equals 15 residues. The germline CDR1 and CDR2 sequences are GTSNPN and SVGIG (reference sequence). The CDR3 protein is CAWTSGGRSNQPQHF. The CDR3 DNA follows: TGTGCCTGGACCTCGGGAGGCCGTAGCAATCAGCCCCAGCATTTT.

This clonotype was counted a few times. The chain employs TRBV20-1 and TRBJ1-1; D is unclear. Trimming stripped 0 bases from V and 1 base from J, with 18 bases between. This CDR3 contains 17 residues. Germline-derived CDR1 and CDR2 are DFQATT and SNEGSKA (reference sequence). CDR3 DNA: TGCAGTGCTAGAGATCTAGGCCTAACCCGGAGGAACACTGAAGCTTTCTTT. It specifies CSARDLGLTRRNTEAFF.